This T cell receptor beta chain was identified during a study of OX40 agonist ivuxolimab in advanced cancers. Turning to the study itself: Patients receiving dose escalation had hepatocellular carcinoma, melanoma, renal cell or head and neck cancer. Antecedent anti-PD-1, anti-PD-L1 or anti-CTLA-4 therapy was permissible, with roughly 40% having received some.

Only in-frame clones appear in the TCRdb table, and some are missing; sequencing was by immunoSEQ multiplex PCR. This sample has over 40,000 clones; approximately 89% occur once, and the top ten carry under 4%. The CDR3 has 12 amino acids. The V gene's germline CDR1 is SGHTA and CDR2 FQGTGA. Trimming took off 1 base at V and 7 bases at J, with 4 bases between the two ends. This clone was detected only a few times. Antigen specificity is unknown. Study-wide findings and caveats: Patients who responded partially at 0.1-3.0 mg/kg showed clonal expansion ranking among the lowest. The CD4+ and CD8+ T cells in the blood had expanded clonally by week 6 at 0.1 to 3.0 mg/kg.

This chain joins TRBV7-3 and TRBJ2-2; D is unclear. The source was CD4+ or CD8+ T cells sorted from blood, collected in a trial of the OX40 agonist ivuxolimab. This TCR was recovered from an adult with an advanced solid tumor such as melanoma, head and neck, liver or kidney cancer. This CDR3 is CASSLMNGELFF. The CDR3 DNA reads as TGTGCCAGCAGCTTAATGAACGGGGAGCTGTTTTTT.